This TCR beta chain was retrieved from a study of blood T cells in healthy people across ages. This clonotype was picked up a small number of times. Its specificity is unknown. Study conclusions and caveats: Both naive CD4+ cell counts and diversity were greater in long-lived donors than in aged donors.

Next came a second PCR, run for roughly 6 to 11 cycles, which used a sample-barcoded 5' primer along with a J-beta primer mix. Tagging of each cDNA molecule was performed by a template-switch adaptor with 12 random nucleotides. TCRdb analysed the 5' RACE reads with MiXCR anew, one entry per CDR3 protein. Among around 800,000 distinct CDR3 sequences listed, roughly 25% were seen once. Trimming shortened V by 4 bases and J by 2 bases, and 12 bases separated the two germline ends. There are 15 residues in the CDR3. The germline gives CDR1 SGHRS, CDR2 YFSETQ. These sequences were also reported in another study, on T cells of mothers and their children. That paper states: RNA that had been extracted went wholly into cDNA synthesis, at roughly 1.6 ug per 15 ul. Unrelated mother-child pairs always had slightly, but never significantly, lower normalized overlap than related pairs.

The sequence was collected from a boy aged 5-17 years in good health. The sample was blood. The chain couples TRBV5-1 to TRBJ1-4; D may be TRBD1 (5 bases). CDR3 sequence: CASSPPEGTNEKLFF. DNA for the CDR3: TGCGCCAGCAGCCCTCCGGAGGGGACTAATGAAAAACTGTTTTTT. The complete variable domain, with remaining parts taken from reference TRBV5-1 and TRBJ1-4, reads KAGVTQTPRYLIKTRGQQVTLSCSPISGHRSVSWYQQTPGQGLQFLFEYFSETQRNKGNFPGRFSGRQFSNSRSEMNVSTLELGDSALYLCASSPPEGTNEKLFFGSGTQLSVL.